This entry lists 27 T cell receptor beta chains sequenced from one sample in a study of blood T cell repertoires in COVID-19 (dated by TCRdb to the early 2020s). Preparation of the library involved the immunoSEQ multiplex PCR assay. This is the immuneACCESS table as TCRdb keeps it, with only in-frame sequences that have V and J called. A part of the clones is gone; compared with another copy, unresolved V genes explain less than half, and the rest is unexplained. The sample profile shows a few hundred thousand clones; 80% to 85% of them were found once. Together, the top ten hold around 3.6% of the sample. Sequenced sample: PBMCs or T cells enriched from blood (not recorded which). The receptor source for this set is a man aged 45-60 years who had recovered from COVID-19.

The genes are TRBV2 and TRBJ1-2; D might be TRBD1 (5 bases). This CDR3 is built from 13 residues. Trimming took 6 bases from V and 4 from J, leaving 12 bases between them. The germline V gene has CDR1 SNHLY and CDR2 FYNNEI. This chain's CDR3 is CASSRDSSYGYTF. The CDR3, as DNA: TGTGCCAGCAGCCGCGACAGCTCCTATGGCTACACCTTC.

The V and J genes are TRBV5-8 and TRBJ1-2, with 7 bases aligning to TRBD1. With 4 bases clipped from V and 5 bases from J, the junction kept 8 bases outside the gene matches. Germline lookup yields CDR1 SGHTS and CDR2 YDEGEE. The CDR3 runs to 14 residues. CDR3 amino acids: CASSPEGAGYGYTF. The CDR3 DNA reads TGTGCCAGCAGCCCAGAGGGGGCGGGTTATGGCTACACCTTC.

The chain uses TRBV6-1 and TRBJ2-1; perhaps TRBD1 as D (5 bases). CDR1 and CDR2 from the germline V gene are MNHNS and SASEGT. The CDR3 consists of 17 residues. Trimming pared 2 bases from V and 4 bases from J, leaving 18 bases between. The CDR3 spells CASSERGWGYGYNEQFF. CDR3 sequence (DNA): TGTGCCAGCAGTGAAAGGGGTTGGGGTTACGGTTACAATGAGCAGTTCTTC.

This clone was detected once. The chain recombines TRBV24-1 with TRBJ1-2; D might be TRBD1 (6 bases). There are 13 residues in the CDR3. The V and J ends lost 3 bases and 7 bases respectively, with 11 bases between them. Germline CDR1 reads KGHDR; CDR2 reads SFDVKD. The CDR3 coding sequence is TGTGCCACCAGTGATCCGTGGGGGCCTGGCTACACCTTC. This translates into CATSDPWGPGYTF.

The chain employs TRBV5-4 and TRBJ1-5; D unresolved. The CDR3 totals 15 residues. Germline V gives CDR1 SGHNT, CDR2 YYREEE (reference sequence). Trimming removed 3 bases from V and 2 bases from J, with 12 bases in between. The CDR3, as DNA: TGTGCCAGCAGCTCCAGCCCGGGAGGCAATCAGCCCCAGCATTTT. Protein product: CASSSSPGGNQPQHF.

This clone turned up a few times. The genes are TRBV11-2 and TRBJ1-5; perhaps TRBD1 as D (5 bases). Trimming removed 5 bases at V and 3 bases at J, with 14 bases between. This CDR3 comprises 15 residues. The V gene's germline CDR1 is SGHAT and CDR2 FQNNGV. CDR3: CASSSGAGNNQPQHF. CDR3 nucleotides: TGTGCCAGCAGCAGCGGGGCGGGAAACAATCAGCCCCAGCATTTT.

The V call is TRBV6-2 or TRBV6-3, the J call TRBJ1-5, with a possible D match to TRBD1 (6 bases). Trimming stripped 4 bases from V and 9 bases from J, with 16 bases between. Germline values: CDR1 MNHEY, CDR2 SVGEGT. The CDR3 runs 14 residues. CDR3 loop: CASSSWGGSPPQHF. CDR3 nucleotide sequence: TGTGCCAGCAGTTCATGGGGGGGCTCCCCGCCCCAGCATTTT.

V gene TRBV13 combines with J gene TRBJ2-1, with TRBD2 matching 7 bases. The germline CDR1 and CDR2 sequences are PRHDT and FYEKMQ (reference sequence). V shed 5 bases, J shed 4 bases, and the junction held 11 bases outside the gene matches. CDR3 length: 16 amino acids. The CDR3 region is CASSNTLAVTYNEQFF. The CDR3 DNA reads as TGTGCCAGCAGCAACACCCTAGCGGTTACGTACAATGAGCAGTTCTTC.

V is TRBV3-1 (or the pseudogene TRBV3-2) and J is TRBJ2-6; possible D gene TRBD1, 6 bases. Trimming cost V 4 bases and J 4 bases, with 11 bases left between them. The CDR3 covers 15 residues. Germline lookup yields CDR1 LGHDT and CDR2 YNNKEL (reference sequence). CDR3 nucleotide sequence: TGTGCCAGCAGCCCCCAGGGGACGGGGGCCAACGTCCTGACTTTC. It codes for CASSPQGTGANVLTF.

The V gene is TRBV10-3, the J gene TRBJ1-6; no reliable D call. The germline CDR1 and CDR2 sequences are ENHRY and SYGVKD. Trimming shortened V by 3 bases and J by 3 bases, and 12 bases separated the two germline ends. The CDR3 runs 16 residues. This CDR3 is CAISDVTAGYNSPLHF. For the CDR3, the DNA is TGTGCCATCAGTGACGTAACAGCCGGCTATAATTCACCCCTCCACTTT.

The chain is built from TRBV10-1 and TRBJ2-1; 8 bases match TRBD2. V dropped 3 bases and J dropped 8; count of bases not matched to a gene: 3. The CDR3 sequence is 13 residues long. The V gene's germline CDR1 is WNHNN and CDR2 SYGVQD (reference sequence). CDR3 in DNA: TGCGCCAGCAGTGACCCGGGGGGGGATGAGCAGTTCTTC. Its translation: CASSDPGGDEQFF.

This clone was observed many times. The rearrangement uses TRBV18 and TRBJ1-5; D is perhaps TRBD1 (5 bases). The germline V and J ends were trimmed by 2 bases and 9 bases, with 14 bases remaining between them. The CDR3 extends over 14 amino acids. Germline values: CDR1 KGHSH, CDR2 LQKENI. CDR3 in DNA: TGTGCCAGCTCACCATTACAGGAACAGCTGCCCCAGCATTTT. Its translation: CASSPLQEQLPQHF.

The chain combines TRBV9 with TRBJ2-7; 11 nucleotides line up with TRBD2. J gave up 9 bases and V 4 bases, and 9 bases lay outside the gene matches. Looked up from germline, CDR1 is SGDLS and CDR2 is YYNGEE. The CDR3 runs 14 residues. CDR3 sequence reads: CASSPGTSGLWQYF. As DNA, the CDR3 is TGTGCCAGCAGCCCCGGGACTAGCGGACTCTGGCAGTACTTC.

This rearrangement joins TRBV25-1 to TRBJ1-1; D not certain. The CDR3 has 14 amino acids. V lost 1 base, J lost 1 base, and 7 bases lay in between. Germline assignment: CDR1 MGHDK and CDR2 SYGVNS. The CDR3 is CASSEFGSNTEAFF. The CDR3 bases are TGTGCCAGCAGTGAATTCGGGTCGAACACTGAAGCTTTCTTT.

V and J are TRBV5-1 and TRBJ2-5; 9 bases are a match to TRBD2. The CDR3 length is 14 residues. V dropped 6 bases and J dropped 5; count of bases not matched to a gene: 8. CDR1 and CDR2 from the germline V gene are SGHRS and YFSETQ. CDR3 region: CASTDSGSTETQYF. CDR3 bases: TGCGCCAGCACCGATAGCGGGAGTACGGAGACCCAGTACTTC.

The rearrangement uses TRBV28 and TRBJ1-5; D is unresolved. Germline values: CDR1 MDHEN, CDR2 SYDVKM. V was cut by 2 bases and J by 4 bases, with 12 bases left in between. The CDR3 covers 15 residues. CDR3 loop: CASSLRQELNQPQHF. The CDR3, as DNA: TGTGCCAGCAGTTTACGTCAGGAATTAAATCAGCCCCAGCATTTT. The full variable domain, completed using reference TRBV28 and TRBJ1-5, is DVKVTQSSRYLVKRTGEKVFLECVQDMDHENMFWYRQDPGLGLRLIYFSYDVKMKEKGDIPEGYSVSREKKERFSLILESASTNQTSMYLCASSLRQELNQPQHFGDGTRLSIL.

CDR3 sequence reads: CASSPRQGAPGELFF. CDR3 sequence (DNA): TGTGCCAGCAGCCCCAGACAGGGGGCCCCCGGGGAGCTGTTTTTT. This chain connects TRBV9 to TRBJ2-2; TRBD1 matches at 10 bases. Trimming cost V 4 bases and J 6 bases; bases outside gene matches: 6. The germline V gene has CDR1 SGDLS and CDR2 YYNGEE. There are 15 residues in the CDR3.

This sequence joins TRBV4-1 and TRBJ1-6; TRBD1 matches at 12 bases. V lost 4 bases to trimming and J lost 4 bases; unmatched junction nucleotides: 5. Germline CDR1 reads MGHRA; CDR2 reads YSYEKL. The CDR3 consists of 17 residues. CDR3 sequence: CASSRGQGASYNSPLHF. Here the CDR3 DNA reads TGCGCCAGCAGCCGGGGACAGGGGGCTTCTTATAATTCACCCCTCCACTTT.

The CDR3 DNA follows: TGTGCCTGGAGTCAGGGGGGCCTCCCCGAGACCCAGTACTTC. This gives the protein CAWSQGGLPETQYF. The chain recombines TRBV30 with TRBJ2-5; D may be TRBD1 (7 bases). V was trimmed by 2 bases and J by 5 bases, leaving 15 bases between them. CDR1 GTSNPN and CDR2 SVGIG come from the germline V gene (reference sequence). This CDR3 is 14 amino acids long. Looking up the rest from reference TRBV30 and TRBJ2-5 gives the full variable domain: SQTIHQWPATLVQPVGSPLSLECTVEGTSNPNLYWYRQAAGRGLQLLFYSVGIGQISSEVPQNLSASRPQDRQFILSSKKLLLSDSGFYLCAWSQGGLPETQYFGPGTRLLVL.

This clone has a single count. The J gene is TRBJ2-1, the V gene TRBV5-1, with D possibly TRBD2 on 5 matching bases. Per the germline V gene, CDR1 is SGHRS and CDR2 is YFSETQ. V was trimmed by 3 bases and J by 0 bases, leaving 7 bases between them. CDR3 length equals 14 residues. The CDR3 region has the DNA TGCGCCAGCAGCTACGAGGGCTCCTACAATGAGCAGTTCTTC. As protein: CASSYEGSYNEQFF.

The rearrangement links TRBV25-1 to TRBJ1-6, with a weak D call TRBD1 (6 bases). The germline V gene encodes CDR1 MGHDK and CDR2 SYGVNS. The CDR3 covers 14 residues. The V gene lost 3 bases and the J gene lost 5 bases, with 8 bases spanning the gap. This CDR3 reads CASSENRDNSPLHF. As DNA, the CDR3 is TGTGCCAGCAGTGAGAACAGGGATAATTCACCCCTCCACTTT. The whole variable domain, filled in from reference TRBV25-1 and TRBJ1-6, reads EADIYQTPRYLVIGTGKKITLECSQTMGHDKMYWYQQDPGMELHLIHYSYGVNSTEKGDLSSESTVSRIRTEHFPLTLESARPSHTSQYLCASSENRDNSPLHFGNGTRLTVT.

The chain recombines TRBV6-5 with TRBJ2-7, with a possible D match to TRBD1 (6 bases). The V gene lost 5 bases and the J gene lost 12 bases, with 20 bases spanning the gap. The length of the CDR3 is 13 residues. The germline gives CDR1 MNHEY, CDR2 SVGAGI. The CDR3 DNA follows: TGTGCCAGCAGTCCGGACAGCCTGCGAGGGATGTACTTC. Translation gives CASSPDSLRGMYF.

The genes are TRBV6-2 or TRBV6-3 and TRBJ2-3; 11 nucleotides agree with TRBD2. The germline CDR1 and CDR2 sequences are MNHEY and SVGEGT. The CDR3 is 17 residues long. V lost 5 bases, J lost 2 bases, and 9 bases stayed unmatched. The CDR3 sequence: CASSRGTSGVNTDTQYF. The CDR3 coding sequence is TGTGCCAGCAGTCGTGGGACTAGCGGAGTCAACACAGATACGCAGTATTTT.

V gene TRBV28 combines with J gene TRBJ1-1; D uncertain. CDR1 is MDHEN and CDR2 is SYDVKM in the germline V gene. V lost 7 bases, J lost 4 bases, and 22 bases lay in between. The CDR3 is 16 residues long. DNA for the CDR3: TGTGCCAGCAAAGGCCGGGGATGGGTACTTGGCACTGAAGCTTTCTTT. This codes for CASKGRGWVLGTEAFF.

V and J are TRBV4-1 and TRBJ1-6; 7 bases are shared with TRBD1. In germline, CDR1 is MGHRA, CDR2 YSYEKL. The V and J ends lost 4 bases and 7 bases, in that order; junction bases with no gene match: 7. This CDR3 is 15 amino acids long. Written as DNA, the CDR3 is TGCGCCAGCAGCCGACGGACAGGAGAGAATTCACCCCTCCACTTT. This codes for CASSRRTGENSPLHF.

This chain joins TRBV24-1 and TRBJ2-5; 10 nucleotides align to TRBD2. The CDR3 has 15 residues. V was pared by 3 bases and J by 3 bases, with 3 bases of the junction left unmatched. In germline, CDR1 is KGHDR, CDR2 SFDVKD. The CDR3 is CATSDALAGKETQYF. Written as DNA, the CDR3 is TGTGCCACCAGTGATGCACTAGCGGGAAAAGAGACCCAGTACTTC.

This chain links TRBV11-3 with TRBJ1-3; D gene unclear. Germline V gives CDR1 SGHNT, CDR2 YENEEA. This CDR3 is 12 amino acids long. The V end was cut by 0 bases, the J end by 8 bases, with 5 bases between. Written as DNA, the CDR3 is TGTGCCAGCAGCTTAGAACAGCACACCATATATTTT. Translation gives CASSLEQHTIYF.